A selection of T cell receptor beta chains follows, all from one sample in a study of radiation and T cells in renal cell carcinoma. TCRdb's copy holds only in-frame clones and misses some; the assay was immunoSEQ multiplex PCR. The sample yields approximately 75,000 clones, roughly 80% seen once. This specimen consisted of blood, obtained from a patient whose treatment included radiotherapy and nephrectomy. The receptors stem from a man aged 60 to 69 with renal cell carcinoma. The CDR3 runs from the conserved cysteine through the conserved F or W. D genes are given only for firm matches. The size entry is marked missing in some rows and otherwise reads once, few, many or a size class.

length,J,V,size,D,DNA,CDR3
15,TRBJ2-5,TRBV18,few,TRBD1,TGTGCCAGCTCACCGTCGACAGGGTGGTCGGAGACCCAGTACTTC,CASSPSTGWSETQYF
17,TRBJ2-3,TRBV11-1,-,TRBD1,TGTGCCAGCAGCCCCGGGACAGGGGTGCTTGTACCAGATACGCAGTATTTT,CASSPGTGVLVPDTQYF
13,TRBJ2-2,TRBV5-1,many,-,TGCGCCAGCAGCCCTCAGAACACCGGGGAGCTGTTTTTT,CASSPQNTGELFF
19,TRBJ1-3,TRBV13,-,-,TGTGCCAGCAGCAAACTTAATTACGACGCGGATGCGTCTGGAAACACCATATATTTT,CASSKLNYDADASGNTIYF
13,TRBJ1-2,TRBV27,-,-,TGTGCCAGCAGTTTATCCAGAGGGAATGGCTACACCTTC,CASSLSRGNGYTF
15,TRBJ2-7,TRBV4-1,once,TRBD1,TGCGCCAGCAGCCAAGGAACAGGGGTTAATAACGAGCAGTACTTC,CASSQGTGVNNEQYF
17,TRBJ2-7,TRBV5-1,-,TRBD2,TGCGCCAGCAGCTCAGGACTAGCGGGAGCCCAATCCTACGAGCAGTACTTC,CASSSGLAGAQSYEQYF
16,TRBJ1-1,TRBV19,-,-,TGTGCCAGTAGCACGGCCGGCCCCGTGTATTACACTGAAGCTTTCTTT,CASSTAGPVYYTEAFF
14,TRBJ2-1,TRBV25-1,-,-,TGTGCCAGCAGTTTAGCGGATGGGTACAATGAGCAGTTCTTC,CASSLADGYNEQFF
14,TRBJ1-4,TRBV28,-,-,TGTGCCAGCAGTTTGGGGGTAGGTCCTGAAAAACTGTTTTTT,CASSLGVGPEKLFF
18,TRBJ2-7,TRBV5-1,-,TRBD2,TGCGCCAGCAGCTTGGGACTAGCGGGAGAAGGCTACTCCTACGAGCAGTACTTC,CASSLGLAGEGYSYEQYF
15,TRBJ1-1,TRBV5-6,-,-,TGTGCCAGCAGCTTAAGGAGGTGGGGAATCACTGAAGCTTTCTTT,CASSLRRWGITEAFF
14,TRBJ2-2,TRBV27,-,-,TGTGCCATCCGCCAGCTCGCGAACACCGGGGAGCTGTTTTTT,CAIRQLANTGELFF
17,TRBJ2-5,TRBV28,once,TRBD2,TGTGCCAGCAGTTCGATCTGGACTAGCGGCTTCCAAGAGACCCAGTACTTC,CASSSIWTSGFQETQYF
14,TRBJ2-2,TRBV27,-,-,TGTGCCAGCAGTTTATCAACGAACACCGGGGAGCTGTTTTTT,CASSLSTNTGELFF
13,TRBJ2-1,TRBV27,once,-,TGTGCCAGCAAAGGCGACGGGAGAGGAGAGCAGTTCTTC,CASKGDGRGEQFF
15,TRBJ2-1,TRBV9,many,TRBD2,TGTGCCAGCAGCGTCCGGACTAGCGGGAGCGATGAGCAGTTCTTC,CASSVRTSGSDEQFF
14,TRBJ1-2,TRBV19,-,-,TGTGCCAGTAGTATACAGTCCTCTAGGTATGGCTACACCTTC,CASSIQSSRYGYTF
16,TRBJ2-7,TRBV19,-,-,TGTGCCAGTAGTAGAGCCGGCAGCGGGTCACGATACGAGCAGTACTTC,CASSRAGSGSRYEQYF
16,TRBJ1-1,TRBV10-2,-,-,TGCGCCAGCAGTGGGGACCGGGACGGGGGGAACACTGAAGCTTTCTTT,CASSGDRDGGNTEAFF
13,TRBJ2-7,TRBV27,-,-,TGTGCCAGCAGTTCCCTAACATGGGCGGGGCAGTACTTC,CASSSLTWAGQYF
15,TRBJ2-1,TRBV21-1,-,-,TGTGCCAGCAGCAAAGAGGTCCCTAGCGACAATGAGCAGTTCTTC,CASSKEVPSDNEQFF
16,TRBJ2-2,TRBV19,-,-,TGTGCCAGTAGTACTAATTCGAGGCCTAAAGTGGCGGAGCTGTTTTTT,CASSTNSRPKVAELFF
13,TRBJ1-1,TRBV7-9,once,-,TGTGCCAGTAGGGGATCAATGAACACTGAAGCTTTCTTT,CASRGSMNTEAFF
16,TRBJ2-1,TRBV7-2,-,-,TGTGCCAGCAGGCGACGCGGGGTAAGCTCCTACAATGAGCAGTTCTTC,CASRRRGVSSYNEQFF
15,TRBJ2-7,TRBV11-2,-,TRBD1,TGTGCCAGCAGCCCACATACAGGGGGGAACTACGAGCAGTACTTC,CASSPHTGGNYEQYF
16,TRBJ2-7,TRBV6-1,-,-,TGTGCCAGCAGTGAAGCGCCCCGTTTTTCTAGCGCCGAGCAGTACTTC,CASSEAPRFSSAEQYF
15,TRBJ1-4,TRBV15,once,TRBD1,TGTGCCACCAGCAGGGAGGGAGGGGGCTATGAAAAACTGTTTTTT,CATSREGGGYEKLFF
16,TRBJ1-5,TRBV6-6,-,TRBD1,TGTGCCAGCAGTCCACGACAGGGGTTGGAGGATCAGCCCCAGCATTTT,CASSPRQGLEDQPQHF
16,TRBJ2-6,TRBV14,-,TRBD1,TGTGCCAGCAGCCAAGATTTAGCCGGGACAGGGACGGCACTGACTTTC,CASSQDLAGTGTALTF
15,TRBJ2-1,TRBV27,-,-,TGTGCCAGCAGTTTATCAGGGTCACTCTACAATGAGCAGTTCTTC,CASSLSGSLYNEQFF
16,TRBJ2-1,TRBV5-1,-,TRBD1,TGCGCCAGCAGCTTGAGACAGGGGGCCAGGTACAATGAGCAGTTCTTC,CASSLRQGARYNEQFF
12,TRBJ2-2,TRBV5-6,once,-,TGTGCCAGCAGTTCGTCGAACGGGGAGCTGTTTTTT,CASSSSNGELFF
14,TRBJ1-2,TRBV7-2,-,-,TGTGCCAGCAGCTTGATGCTGACAACCTATGGCTACACCTTC,CASSLMLTTYGYTF
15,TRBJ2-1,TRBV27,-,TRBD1,TGTGCCAGCAGTTCCGGGACAGGGGGCTTCAATGAGCAGTTCTTC,CASSSGTGGFNEQFF
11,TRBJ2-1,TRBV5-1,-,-,TGCGCCAGCAGCGCGAACAATGAGCAGTTCTTC,CASSANNEQFF
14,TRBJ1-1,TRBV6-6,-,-,TGTGCCAGCAGTTATAGTAGCATGAACACTGAAGCTTTCTTT,CASSYSSMNTEAFF
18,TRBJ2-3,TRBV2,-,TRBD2,TGTGCCAGCAGTGAGGCTAGCGGGAGATGGGGTTACACAGATACGCAGTATTTT,CASSEASGRWGYTDTQYF
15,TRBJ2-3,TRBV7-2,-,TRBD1,TGTGCCAGCAGCTTAGGGACAGGGGGTGTTGATACGCAGTATTTT,CASSLGTGGVDTQYF
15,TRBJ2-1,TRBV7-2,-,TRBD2,TGTGCCAGCAGCTTCTTAGCGGGTTCCTACAATGAGCAGTTCTTC,CASSFLAGSYNEQFF
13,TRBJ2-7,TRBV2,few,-,TGTGCCAGCAGTGAAGCGCTTTGGACCGACTCTTACTTC,CASSEALWTDSYF
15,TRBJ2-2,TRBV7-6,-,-,TGTGCCAGCAGCTTGGAAGGTGTTTCGACCGGGGAGCTGTTTTTT,CASSLEGVSTGELFF
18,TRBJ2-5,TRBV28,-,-,TGTGCCAGCAGTCTACACCAGTGGGGAAGACAGTACCAAGAGACCCAGTACTTC,CASSLHQWGRQYQETQYF
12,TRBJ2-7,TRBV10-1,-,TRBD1,TGCGCCAGCGGGGACAGTTCCTACGAGCAGTACTTC,CASGDSSYEQYF